This T cell receptor beta chain is from a study of blood T cells in healthy people across ages. Whole-study findings and limits: Older age coincided with a roughly linear decline in TCR beta diversity per million T cells.

Primers used in a second PCR of roughly 7 to 11 cycles were a sample-barcoded 5' primer and a J-beta primer mix. Each CDR3 protein gets one entry after TCRdb re-called the 5' RACE reads with MiXCR. The sample holds roughly 1.5 million distinct CDR3 sequences, about 45% seen once. Points on this clonotype: No antigen is known for it.

Caucasian individuals from Russia who were healthy and aged roughly 6 to 100 acted as donors. Total RNA amounts of at least 5 micrograms were extracted per sample. The sequenced sample consisted of blood. The TCR comes from a woman in her late teens or twenties in good health.

The CDR3 region is CASGLYPSRVVQYF. Here the CDR3 DNA reads TGTGCTAGTGGTCTTTACCCGTCGAGGGTGGTTCAGTATTTT. This chain joins TRBV12-5 and TRBJ2-3, with D tentatively TRBD2 (5 bases). The V end lost 5 bases, the J end lost 12 bases, and 21 bases lay between the germline ends. The germline V gene encodes CDR1 LGHNT and CDR2 FRNRAP. The CDR3 runs to 14 residues.